Presented here are 32 T cell receptor beta chains from one specimen sequenced in a study of cytomegalovirus exposure and HLA in healthy donors. Primers for the PCR totalled 60 Vbeta and 13 Jbeta. Only in-frame clones appear in the TCRdb table, and some are missing; sequencing was by immunoSEQ multiplex PCR. The table shows 180,000 or so clones, with 60% to 80% occurring only once. The sequenced sample consisted of PBMCs. These receptors came from a man in his forties or fifties in good health and CMV-seropositive.

This chain's CDR3 is CASSLLGGGGSNQPQHF. DNA for the CDR3: TGTGCCAGCAGTTTATTAGGCGGGGGCGGGAGCAATCAGCCCCAGCATTTT. The rearrangement joins TRBV28 to TRBJ1-5; possible D gene TRBD1, 6 bases. The V gene's germline CDR1 is MDHEN and CDR2 SYDVKM. This CDR3 contains 17 residues. V dropped 1 base and J dropped 1 base, with 14 bases sitting between them.

This chain connects TRBV28 to TRBJ2-7, with D unresolved. The CDR3 covers 13 residues. Trimming removed 2 bases at V and 4 bases at J, with 9 bases between. CDR1 is MDHEN, CDR2 SYDVKM, per germline. CDR3 residues: CASSLPLVYEQYF. As DNA, the CDR3 is TGTGCCAGCAGTTTACCACTTGTTTACGAGCAGTACTTC.

The table lists this clone with a count of one. The rearrangement joins TRBV7-9 to TRBJ2-7, with 7 positions matching TRBD2. Losses at the gene ends were 5 bases for V and 2 bases for J; bases not matched to a gene: 6. The V gene's germline CDR1 is SEHNR and CDR2 FQNEAQ (reference sequence). CDR3 length: 14 amino acids. The CDR3 spells CASSRTSETYEQYF. CDR3 sequence (DNA): TGTGCCAGCAGCCGGACTAGTGAGACCTACGAGCAGTACTTC. Full variable domain (remainder filled in from reference TRBV7-9 and TRBJ2-7): DTGVSQNPRHKITKRGQNVTFRCDPISEHNRLYWYRQTLGQGPEFLTYFQNEAQLEKSRLLSDRFSAERPKGSFSTLEIQRTEQGDSAMYLCASSRTSETYEQYFGPGTRLTVT.

CDR3 loop: CASTETGGKTQYF. CDR3 DNA sequence: TGTGCCAGCACAGAGACAGGGGGAAAGACCCAGTACTTC. The chain joins TRBV27 to TRBJ2-5; TRBD1 aligns across 9 bases. Trimming removed 7 bases from V and 6 bases from J; junction bases left unmatched: 6. The CDR3 consists of 13 residues. Germline loops: CDR1 MNHEY, CDR2 SMNVEV (reference sequence).

This clone occurred a few times. The V call is TRBV29-1, the J call TRBJ1-4; the match to TRBD1 covers 12 bases. Trimming at V came to 4 bases and at J to 5 bases, leaving 8 bases not matched to a gene. The CDR3 sequence is 16 residues long. Germline V gene lookup returns CDR1 SQVTM and CDR2 ANQGSEA. The CDR3 protein is CSVVGGTGGPNEKLFF. The CDR3, as DNA: TGCAGCGTTGTCGGCGGGACAGGGGGCCCAAATGAAAAACTGTTTTTT.

This rearrangement joins TRBV5-1 to TRBJ1-1; D ambiguous. Germline V gene sequence: CDR1 SGHRS, CDR2 YFSETQ. CDR3 length: 14 residues. The V end lost 1 base, the J end lost 1 base, and 8 bases lay between the germline ends. CDR3 DNA sequence: TGCGCCAGCAGCTTGCAGGCGTCGAACACTGAAGCTTTCTTT. Encoded protein: CASSLQASNTEAFF.

The chain employs TRBV2 and TRBJ2-3; 8 bases align to TRBD1. CDR1 is SNHLY and CDR2 is FYNNEI in the germline V gene. The CDR3 has 14 residues. Unmatched junction bases numbered 5, after V lost 6 bases and J lost 3 bases. The CDR3 sequence: CASSSRQGTDTQYF. CDR3 bases: TGTGCCAGCAGCTCCCGACAGGGGACAGATACGCAGTATTTT.

The chain has TRBV5-1 and TRBJ2-2; 7 nucleotides align to TRBD2. The germline gives CDR1 SGHRS, CDR2 YFSETQ. This CDR3 spans 15 amino acids. Trimming took 4 bases from V and 5 from J; bases not matched to a gene: 8. This chain's CDR3 is CASSGMVAGTGELFF. The CDR3 nucleotides read TGCGCCAGCAGCGGTATGGTAGCGGGTACCGGGGAGCTGTTTTTT.

A few counts support this clone. The V call is TRBV4-2, the J call TRBJ2-1; 7 bases match TRBD2. Germline assignment: CDR1 LGHNA and CDR2 YNFKEQ. The CDR3 is 16 residues long. The V and J ends lost 4 bases and 9 bases, in that order; junction bases with no gene match: 15. The CDR3 sequence is CASSPEAAGDAAEQFF. CDR3 nucleotide sequence: TGTGCCAGCAGCCCCGAAGCGGCGGGAGACGCTGCTGAGCAGTTCTTC.

V and J are TRBV7-2 and TRBJ2-2; 11 nucleotides agree with TRBD2. CDR1 is SGHTA, CDR2 FQGNSA, per germline. The CDR3 is made up of 16 amino acids. With 5 bases clipped from V and 4 bases from J, the junction kept 6 bases outside the gene matches. The CDR3 nucleotides read TGTGCCAGCAGCCGTAGCGGGAGGGCTGCCACCGGGGAGCTGTTTTTT. Protein product: CASSRSGRAATGELFF. Filled out from reference TRBV7-2 and TRBJ2-2, the complete variable domain reads GAGVSQSPSNKVTEKGKDVELRCDPISGHTALYWYRQSLGQGLEFLIYFQGNSAPDKSGLPSDRFSAERTGGSVSTLTIQRTQQEDSAVYLCASSRSGRAATGELFFGEGSRLTVL.

The chain carries TRBV4-1 and TRBJ2-1; D not certain. The V gene's germline CDR1 is MGHRA and CDR2 YSYEKL. V was clipped by 2 bases and J by 0 bases, with 11 bases between them. The CDR3 covers 16 residues. The CDR3 protein is CASSQLDILSYNEQFF. As DNA, the CDR3 is TGCGCCAGCAGCCAACTTGACATTCTCTCCTACAATGAGCAGTTCTTC.

The CDR3 DNA sequence: TGCGCCAGCAGCCCCGGGACAGGGAGCACAGATACGCAGTATTTT. Its translation is CASSPGTGSTDTQYF. This chain joins TRBV4-1 and TRBJ2-3, with TRBD1 identical over 9 bases. The germline V gene encodes CDR1 MGHRA and CDR2 YSYEKL. CDR3 length: 15 residues. The junction had 2 bases not matched to a gene; V was cut back by 4 bases and J by 0 bases.

The V gene is TRBV5-1, the J gene TRBJ1-2, with unresolved D. In germline, CDR1 is SGHRS, CDR2 YFSETQ. The V gene lost 4 bases and the J gene lost 8 bases, with 21 bases spanning the gap. The CDR3 extends over 15 amino acids. CDR3 nucleotides: TGCGCCAGCAGCCGCTCTGACCCGGGAACTTCGGGCTACACCTTC. Translated, it gives CASSRSDPGTSGYTF.

The chain couples TRBV5-1 to TRBJ2-1; 7 positions agree with TRBD2. Germline loops: CDR1 SGHRS, CDR2 YFSETQ. The ends lost 4 bases at V and 5 bases at J; junction bases unmatched: 12. The CDR3 contains 16 residues. CDR3 in DNA: TGCGCCAGCAGCCCCCAAGCGGGAAAGGGCGACAATGAGCAGTTCTTC. The encoded protein is CASSPQAGKGDNEQFF.

The chain links TRBV19 to TRBJ1-2, with 7 nucleotides matching TRBD1. CDR3 size: 13 residues. Trimming took 5 bases from V and 8 from J; bases not matched to a gene: 8. Germline V gene data show CDR1 as LNHDA and CDR2 as SQIVND (reference sequence). CDR3 sequence: CASSDGQESGYTF. The CDR3, as DNA: TGTGCCAGTAGTGATGGACAGGAGTCCGGCTACACCTTC.

The CDR3 loop is CSGGTSEKLFF. CDR3 DNA sequence: TGCAGTGGGGGGACATCCGAAAAACTGTTTTTT. The rearrangement uses TRBV20-1 and TRBJ1-4, with D possibly matching TRBD1 (6 bases). Looked up from germline, CDR1 is DFQATT and CDR2 is SNEGSKA (reference sequence). V was pared by 7 bases and J by 8 bases, with 11 bases between. CDR3 length equals 11 residues.

This chain joins TRBV11-2 and TRBJ1-4; possible D gene TRBD1, 6 bases. Germline V gene data show CDR1 as SGHAT and CDR2 as FQNNGV. The CDR3 has 16 residues. V was pared by 5 bases and J by 5 bases, with 18 bases between. The CDR3 spells CASSHNPGQRNEKLFF. In nucleotides, the CDR3 is TGTGCCAGCAGCCATAACCCGGGACAACGAAATGAAAAACTGTTTTTT.

The V call is TRBV7-2, the J call TRBJ2-7; no clear D gene. The V and J ends lost 1 base and 0 bases respectively, with 10 bases between them. This CDR3 has 15 residues. Germline V CDR1 and CDR2: SGHTA, FQGNSA. CDR3 in amino acids: CASSLESTGSYEQYF. As DNA, the CDR3 is TGTGCCAGCAGCTTAGAGTCTACTGGCTCCTACGAGCAGTACTTC.

This chain joins TRBV11-2 and TRBJ2-7; a weak D match, TRBD2 (6 bases). Germline CDR1 and CDR2: SGHAT and FQNNGV. The V end was cut by 1 base, the J end by 2 bases, with 15 bases between. The CDR3 totals 16 residues. CDR3 sequence: CASSLGAAERAYEQYF. DNA of the CDR3: TGTGCCAGCAGCTTAGGAGCGGCGGAGCGGGCCTACGAGCAGTACTTC. The variable domain in full, with the rest retrieved from reference TRBV11-2 and TRBJ2-7, is EAGVAQSPRYKIIEKRQSVAFWCNPISGHATLYWYQQILGQGPKLLIQFQNNGVVDDSQLPKDRFSAERLKGVDSTLKIQPAKLEDSAVYLCASSLGAAERAYEQYFGPGTRLTVT.

The chain is built from TRBV18 and TRBJ2-1; weak D call: TRBD1 (6 bases). CDR1 and CDR2 (germline): KGHSH, LQKENI. CDR3 length: 15 residues. Trimming cost V 4 bases and J 0 bases, with 10 bases left between them. CDR3 residues: CASSRQESSYNEQFF. The CDR3 region has the DNA TGTGCCAGCTCACGACAGGAAAGCTCCTACAATGAGCAGTTCTTC.

The CDR3 nucleotides are TGTGCCAGCAGTCCGCCGCCCGGGACAGACTATGGCTACACCTTC. It specifies CASSPPPGTDYGYTF. This chain joins TRBV27 and TRBJ1-2; 7 positions agree with TRBD1. CDR3 length: 15 amino acids. Trimming removed 5 bases from V and 3 bases from J; junction bases left unmatched: 9. The germline V gene has CDR1 MNHEY and CDR2 SMNVEV (reference sequence).

This clone was detected a few times. The chain couples TRBV6-1 to TRBJ1-5, with D tentatively TRBD1 (6 bases). V was clipped by 2 bases and J by 0 bases, with 17 bases between them. Per germline, CDR1 MNHNS and CDR2 SASEGT. The CDR3 runs 18 residues. CDR3 in amino acids: CASSERDTQSHSNQPQHF. Written as DNA, the CDR3 is TGTGCCAGCAGTGAAAGGGACACGCAAAGTCATAGCAATCAGCCCCAGCATTTT.

The V call is TRBV5-6, the J call TRBJ2-7, with D perhaps matching TRBD2 (6 bases). Trimming removed 4 bases from V and 12 bases from J, with 20 bases in between. Germline V gene lookup returns CDR1 SGHDT and CDR2 YYEEEE. This CDR3 has 13 amino acids. This CDR3 reads CASSPGGADYRYF. In nucleotides, the CDR3 is TGTGCCAGCAGCCCCGGGGGTGCGGATTATAGGTACTTC.

The V call is TRBV7-9, the J call TRBJ1-2, with TRBD1 matching over 8 bases. Germline lookup yields CDR1 SEHNR and CDR2 FQNEAQ (reference sequence). This CDR3 comprises 13 residues. With 5 bases clipped from V and 3 bases from J, the junction kept 2 bases outside the gene matches. In nucleotides, the CDR3 is TGTGCCAGCAGCCCGGACAGGGACTATGGCTACACCTTC. As protein: CASSPDRDYGYTF. Using reference TRBV7-9 and TRBJ1-2 for the parts outside the CDR3, the full variable domain is DTGVSQNPRHKITKRGQNVTFRCDPISEHNRLYWYRQTLGQGPEFLTYFQNEAQLEKSRLLSDRFSAERPKGSFSTLEIQRTEQGDSAMYLCASSPDRDYGYTFGSGTRLTVV.

This rearrangement joins TRBV4-2 to TRBJ2-3; 9 bases align to TRBD1. CDR3 size: 15 residues. Unmatched junction bases numbered 3, after V lost 1 base and J lost 4 bases. Germline V gene sequence: CDR1 LGHNA, CDR2 YNFKEQ. The CDR3 reads CASSQGTGVSDTQYF. The CDR3 DNA reads TGTGCCAGCAGCCAAGGGACAGGGGTTTCAGATACGCAGTATTTT.

In this sample, this clone turned up a few times. The CDR3 region has the DNA TGTGCCAGCCAACGGGGGGATCGACGGCATGAGCAGTTCTTC. It yields the protein CASQRGDRRHEQFF. V is TRBV7-8 and J is TRBJ2-1; TRBD2 agrees at 7 bases. The CDR3 runs 14 residues. Trimming removed 8 bases from V and 8 bases from J; junction bases left unmatched: 12. Germline V lookup: CDR1 SGHVS, CDR2 FQNEAQ.

This clone was seen a single time. V and J are TRBV27 and TRBJ2-7, with D perhaps matching TRBD1 (6 bases). V was clipped by 5 bases and J by 6 bases, with 14 bases between them. Germline V gene sequence: CDR1 MNHEY, CDR2 SMNVEV (reference sequence). This CDR3 comprises 13 residues. The CDR3 nucleotides are TGTGCCAGCAGTACAGAACAGGGATTCGAGCAGTACTTC. It is translated as CASSTEQGFEQYF.

The J gene is TRBJ2-6, the V gene TRBV6-5, with D perhaps matching TRBD1 (6 bases). Between the trimmed V and J ends, which lost 2 bases and 4 bases, there was a span of 9 bases. CDR1 MNHEY and CDR2 SVGAGI come from the germline V gene. This CDR3 is 15 amino acids long. The CDR3 DNA follows: TGTGCCAGCAGTTACGGGGGCGCGGGGGCCAACGTCCTGACTTTC. Protein product: CASSYGGAGANVLTF.

The chain couples TRBV7-9 to TRBJ2-5; 8 bases agree with TRBD2. V trimming: 1 base; J trimming: 7 bases; junction bases outside the gene matches: 11. The CDR3 contains 16 residues. Germline loops: CDR1 SEHNR, CDR2 FQNEAQ (reference sequence). The CDR3 loop is CASSLDVSGGLGTQYF. In DNA form, the CDR3 reads TGTGCCAGCAGCTTAGATGTGAGCGGGGGACTGGGGACCCAGTACTTC.

The chain uses TRBV11-2 and TRBJ2-5, with 13 positions matching TRBD2. The DNA matches TRBJ2-7 better at its end, which makes the J call doubtful. Germline CDR1 SGHAT, CDR2 FQNNGV. The length of the CDR3 is 17 residues. CDR3 residues: CASSLDPTSGRVYEQYF. The DNA of the CDR3 is TGTGCCAGCAGCTTAGATCCCACTAGCGGGAGGGTCTACGAGCAGTACTTC.

V gene TRBV5-8 combines with J gene TRBJ2-7; TRBD2 matches 11 bases. Germline CDR1 and CDR2: SGHTS and YDEGEE. Germline trimming cut 0 bases from V and 6 bases from J; bases unmatched to any gene: 8. This CDR3 has 16 residues. As DNA, the CDR3 is TGTGCCAGCAGCTTGGGACTAGCGGGGCCCCAGGGCGAGCAGTACTTC. This sequence encodes CASSLGLAGPQGEQYF.

The genes are TRBV6-5 and TRBJ2-3, with TRBD2 identical over 8 bases. CDR3 length: 16 amino acids. The germline CDR1 and CDR2 sequences are MNHEY and SVGAGI. V lost 2 bases to trimming and J lost 4 bases; unmatched junction nucleotides: 8. The CDR3 nucleotides read TGTGCCAGCAGTTACAGGGGTGGCGGGGGGCCAGATACGCAGTATTTT. Encoded protein: CASSYRGGGGPDTQYF.